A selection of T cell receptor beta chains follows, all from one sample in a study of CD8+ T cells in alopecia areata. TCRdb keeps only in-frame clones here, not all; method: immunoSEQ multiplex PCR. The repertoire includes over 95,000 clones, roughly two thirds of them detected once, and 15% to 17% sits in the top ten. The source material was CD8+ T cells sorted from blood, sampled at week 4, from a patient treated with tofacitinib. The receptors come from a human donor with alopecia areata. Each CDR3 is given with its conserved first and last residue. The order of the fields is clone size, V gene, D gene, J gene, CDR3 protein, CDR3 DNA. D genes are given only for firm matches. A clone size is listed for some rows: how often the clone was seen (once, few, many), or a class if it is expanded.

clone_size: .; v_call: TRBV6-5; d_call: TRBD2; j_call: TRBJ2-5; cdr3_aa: CASSLAGVQETQYF; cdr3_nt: TGTGCCAGCAGTCTAGCGGGGGTACAAGAGACCCAGTACTTC
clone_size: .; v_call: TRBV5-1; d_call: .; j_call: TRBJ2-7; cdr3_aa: CASSYRTTYEQYF; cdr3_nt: TGCGCCAGCAGCTACCGGACAACTTACGAGCAGTACTTC
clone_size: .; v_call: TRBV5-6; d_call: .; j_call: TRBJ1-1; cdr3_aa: CASSLGITFSFMNTEAFF; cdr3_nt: TGTGCCAGCAGCTTGGGCATCACCTTCAGCTTTATGAACACTGAAGCTTTCTTT
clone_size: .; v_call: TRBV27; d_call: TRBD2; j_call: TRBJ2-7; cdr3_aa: CASSGVAGNPYEQYF; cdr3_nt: TGTGCCAGCAGTGGGGTAGCGGGGAATCCGTACGAGCAGTACTTC
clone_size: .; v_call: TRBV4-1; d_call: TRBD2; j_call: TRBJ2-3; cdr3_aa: CASSQDPGLAGRVQYF; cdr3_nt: TGCGCCAGCAGCCAAGATCCGGGACTAGCGGGGAGGGTGCAGTATTTT
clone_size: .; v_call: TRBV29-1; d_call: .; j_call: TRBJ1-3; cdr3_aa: CSVVLSGNTIYF; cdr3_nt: TGCAGCGTTGTCCTCTCTGGAAACACCATATATTTT
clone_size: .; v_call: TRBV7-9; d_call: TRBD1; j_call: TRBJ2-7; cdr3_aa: CASSLDRDRTYEQYF; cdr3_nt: TGTGCCAGCAGCTTAGACCGGGACAGGACCTACGAGCAGTACTTC
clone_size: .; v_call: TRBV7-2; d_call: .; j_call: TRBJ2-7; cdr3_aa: CASSLNLGHYEQYF; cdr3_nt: TGTGCCAGCAGCTTAAATCTAGGCCACTACGAGCAGTACTTC
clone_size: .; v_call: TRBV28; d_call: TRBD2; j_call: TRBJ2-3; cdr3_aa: CASSFRTSGRIGTDTQYF; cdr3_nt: TGTGCCAGCAGTTTCCGGACTAGCGGGAGAATCGGCACAGATACGCAGTATTTT
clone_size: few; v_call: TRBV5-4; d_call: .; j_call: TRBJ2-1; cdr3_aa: CASSFQGLGNEQFF; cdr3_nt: TGTGCCAGCAGCTTTCAGGGACTTGGCAATGAGCAGTTCTTC
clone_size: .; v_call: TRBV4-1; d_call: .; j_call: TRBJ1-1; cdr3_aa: CASSQVSGSEAFF; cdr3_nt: TGCGCCAGCAGCCAAGTCTCAGGCTCTGAAGCTTTCTTT
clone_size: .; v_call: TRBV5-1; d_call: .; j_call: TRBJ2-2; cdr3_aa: CASILLLTGELFF; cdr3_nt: TGCGCCAGCATACTCTTGCTCACCGGGGAGCTGTTTTTT
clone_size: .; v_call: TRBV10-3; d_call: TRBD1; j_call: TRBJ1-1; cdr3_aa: CAISETGDTEAFF; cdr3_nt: TGTGCCATCAGTGAGACAGGGGACACTGAAGCTTTCTTT
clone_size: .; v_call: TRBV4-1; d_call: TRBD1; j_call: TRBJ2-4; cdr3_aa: CASSQETGGMHIQYF; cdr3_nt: TGCGCCAGCAGCCAAGAAACAGGGGGTATGCACATTCAGTACTTC
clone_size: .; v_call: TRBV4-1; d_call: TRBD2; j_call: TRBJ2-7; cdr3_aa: CASSQGGVSGGSSYEQYF; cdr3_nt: TGCGCCAGCAGCCAAGGTGGAGTAAGCGGGGGCTCATCCTACGAGCAGTACTTC
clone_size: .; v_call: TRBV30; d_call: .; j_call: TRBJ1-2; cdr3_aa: CAWESGTYDGYTF; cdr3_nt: TGTGCCTGGGAATCCGGGACTTACGACGGCTACACCTTC
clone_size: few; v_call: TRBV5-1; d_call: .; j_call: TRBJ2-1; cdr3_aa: CASSFFSNEQFF; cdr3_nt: TGCGCCAGCAGCTTTTTTAGCAATGAGCAGTTCTTC
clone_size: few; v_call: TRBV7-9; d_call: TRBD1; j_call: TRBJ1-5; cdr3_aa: CASSLASGTGGDQPQHF; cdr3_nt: TGTGCCAGCAGCTTAGCCTCTGGGACAGGGGGAGATCAGCCCCAGCATTTT
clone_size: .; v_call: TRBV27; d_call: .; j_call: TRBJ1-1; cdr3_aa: CASSIGRGMNTEAFF; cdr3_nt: TGTGCCAGCAGTATCGGAAGGGGGATGAACACTGAAGCTTTCTTT
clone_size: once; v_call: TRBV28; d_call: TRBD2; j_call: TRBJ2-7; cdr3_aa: CASNPSGTSSYEQYF; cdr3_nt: TGTGCCAGTAACCCAAGCGGGACTAGCTCCTACGAGCAGTACTTC
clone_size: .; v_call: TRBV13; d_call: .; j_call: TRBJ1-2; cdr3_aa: CASSLPERDHTTFTF; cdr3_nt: TGTGCCAGCAGCTTACCCGAGCGGGACCACACAACATTCACCTTC
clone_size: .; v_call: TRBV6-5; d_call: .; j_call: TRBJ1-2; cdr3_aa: CASSYYEESPPGGYTF; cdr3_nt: TGTGCCAGCAGTTACTACGAGGAATCCCCGCCTGGGGGCTACACCTTC
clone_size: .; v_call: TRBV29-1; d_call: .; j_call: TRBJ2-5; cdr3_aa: CSVRSGQETQYF; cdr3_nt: TGCAGCGTTCGAAGCGGCCAAGAGACCCAGTACTTC
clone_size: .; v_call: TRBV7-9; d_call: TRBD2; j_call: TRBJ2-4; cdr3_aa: CASSLGLDMYF; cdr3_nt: TGTGCCAGCAGCCTGGGACTAGATATGTACTTC
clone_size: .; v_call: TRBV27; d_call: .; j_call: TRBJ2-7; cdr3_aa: CASSEGHLYEQYF; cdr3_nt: TGTGCCAGCAGTGAGGGACACCTCTACGAGCAGTACTTC
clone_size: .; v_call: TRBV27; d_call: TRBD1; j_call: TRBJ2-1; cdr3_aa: CASSFQGADEQFF; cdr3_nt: TGTGCCAGCAGTTTTCAGGGGGCGGATGAGCAGTTCTTC
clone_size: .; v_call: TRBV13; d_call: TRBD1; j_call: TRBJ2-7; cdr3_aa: CASSYTLTGGGDEQYF; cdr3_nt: TGTGCCAGCAGTTACACCCTGACAGGGGGCGGGGACGAGCAGTACTTC
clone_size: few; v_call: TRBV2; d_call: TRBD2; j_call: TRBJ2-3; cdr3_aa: CASSSHPTSGGTDTQYF; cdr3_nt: TGTGCCAGCAGTTCCCACCCTACTAGCGGGGGGACAGATACGCAGTATTTT
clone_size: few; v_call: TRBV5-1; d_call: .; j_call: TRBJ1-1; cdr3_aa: CASSISEQGSTEAFF; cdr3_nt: TGCGCCAGCAGCATATCAGAACAGGGAAGCACTGAAGCTTTCTTT
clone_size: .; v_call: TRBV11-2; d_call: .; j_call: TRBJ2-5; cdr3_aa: CASSLAGFGETQYF; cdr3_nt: TGTGCCAGCAGCCTAGCAGGGTTTGGCGAGACCCAGTACTTC
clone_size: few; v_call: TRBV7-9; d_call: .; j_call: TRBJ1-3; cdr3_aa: CASSLVDGSGNTIYF; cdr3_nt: TGTGCCAGCAGCTTAGTGGACGGCTCTGGAAACACCATATATTTT
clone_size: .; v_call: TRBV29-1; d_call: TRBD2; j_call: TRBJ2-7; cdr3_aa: CSALGLAPSSYEQYF; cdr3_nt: TGCAGCGCACTTGGACTAGCGCCCAGCTCCTACGAGCAGTACTTC
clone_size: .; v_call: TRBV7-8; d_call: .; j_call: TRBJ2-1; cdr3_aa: CASSLPTGSGGDDVSSYNEQFF; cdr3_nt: TGTGCCAGCAGCTTACCCACAGGGTCAGGCGGGGACGACGTAAGCTCCTACAATGAGCAGTTCTTC
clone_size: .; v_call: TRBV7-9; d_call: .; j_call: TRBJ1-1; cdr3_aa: CASSLARGTNTEAFF; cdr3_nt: TGTGCCAGCAGCTTAGCTCGGGGGACCAACACTGAAGCTTTCTTT
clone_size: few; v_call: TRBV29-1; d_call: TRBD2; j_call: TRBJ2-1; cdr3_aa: CSVTGTSGSYNEQFF; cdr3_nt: TGCAGCGTGACCGGGACTAGCGGTAGCTACAATGAGCAGTTCTTC
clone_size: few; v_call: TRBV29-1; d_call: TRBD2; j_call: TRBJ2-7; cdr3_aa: CSVHGLAGDEQYF; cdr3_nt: TGCAGCGTGCACGGACTAGCGGGGGACGAGCAGTACTTC
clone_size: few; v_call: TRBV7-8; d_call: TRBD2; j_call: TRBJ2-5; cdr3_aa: CASSRSGGAMETQYF; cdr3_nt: TGTGCCAGCAGCCGCAGCGGGGGGGCCATGGAGACCCAGTACTTC
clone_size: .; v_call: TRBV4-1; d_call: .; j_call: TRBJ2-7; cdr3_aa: CASSHISTGLGDEQYF; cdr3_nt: TGCGCCAGCAGCCATATCTCAACAGGGCTCGGGGACGAGCAGTACTTC
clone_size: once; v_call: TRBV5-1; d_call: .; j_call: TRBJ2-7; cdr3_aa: CASSLVAGSSYEQYF; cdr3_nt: TGCGCCAGCAGCTTGGTCGCAGGGAGCTCCTACGAGCAGTACTTC
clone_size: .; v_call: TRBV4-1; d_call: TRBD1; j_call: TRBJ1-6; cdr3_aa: CASSQGGTGLGSPLHF; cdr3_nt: TGCGCCAGCAGCCAAGGCGGGACAGGCCTTGGTTCACCCCTCCACTTT
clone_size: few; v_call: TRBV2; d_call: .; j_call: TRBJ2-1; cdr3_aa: CASSERSDRIYNEQFF; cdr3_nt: TGTGCCAGCAGTGAAAGATCCGACAGGATCTACAATGAGCAGTTCTTC
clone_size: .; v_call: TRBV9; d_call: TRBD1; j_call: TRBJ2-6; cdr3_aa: CASSVPDRGFSGANVLTF; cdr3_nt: TGTGCCAGCAGCGTCCCGGACAGGGGATTCTCTGGGGCCAACGTCCTGACTTTC
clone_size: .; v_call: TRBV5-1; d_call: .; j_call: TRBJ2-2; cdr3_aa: CATRSLLNTGELFF; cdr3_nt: TGCGCCACCCGGTCCCTCTTAAACACCGGGGAGCTGTTTTTT
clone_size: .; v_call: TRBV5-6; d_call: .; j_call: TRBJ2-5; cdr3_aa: CASSLAPEEGETQYF; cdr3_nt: TGTGCCAGCAGCTTGGCCCCGGAAGAAGGGGAGACCCAGTACTTC
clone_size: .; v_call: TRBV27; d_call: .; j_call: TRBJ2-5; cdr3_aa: CASSLSGGGVETQYF; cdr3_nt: TGTGCCAGCAGTTTATCTGGGGGGGGCGTGGAGACCCAGTACTTC
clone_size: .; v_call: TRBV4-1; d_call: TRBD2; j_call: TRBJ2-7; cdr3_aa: CASSQGPVVAGGLNEQYF; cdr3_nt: TGCGCCAGCAGCCAAGGCCCAGTGGTAGCGGGAGGCCTTAACGAGCAGTACTTC
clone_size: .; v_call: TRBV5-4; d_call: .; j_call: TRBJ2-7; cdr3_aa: CASSLQGAYEQYF; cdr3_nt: TGTGCCAGCAGCTTACAGGGAGCCTACGAGCAGTACTTC
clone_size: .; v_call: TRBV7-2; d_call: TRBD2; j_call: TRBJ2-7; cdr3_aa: CASSLTSGNYEQYF; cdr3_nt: TGTGCCAGCAGCTTGACTAGCGGAAACTACGAGCAGTACTTC
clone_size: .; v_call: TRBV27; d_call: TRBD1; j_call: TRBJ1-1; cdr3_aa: CASSSGQGTEAFF; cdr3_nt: TGTGCCAGCAGTTCCGGACAGGGGACGGAAGCTTTCTTT
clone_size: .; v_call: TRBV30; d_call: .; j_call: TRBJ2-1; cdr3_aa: CAWSASTSGEQFF; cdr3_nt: TGTGCCTGGAGTGCCTCCACTAGTGGTGAGCAGTTCTTC
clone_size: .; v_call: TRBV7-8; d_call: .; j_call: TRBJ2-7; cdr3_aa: CASSPTLYSTYEQYF; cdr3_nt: TGTGCCAGCAGCCCCACACTATACTCCACCTACGAGCAGTACTTC
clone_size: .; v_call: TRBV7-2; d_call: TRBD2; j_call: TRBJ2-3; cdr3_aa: CASTLSGSRTDTQYF; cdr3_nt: TGTGCCAGCACCTTAAGCGGGAGTAGGACAGATACGCAGTATTTT
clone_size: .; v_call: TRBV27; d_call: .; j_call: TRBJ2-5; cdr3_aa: CASSLSRIHGTQYF; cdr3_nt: TGTGCCAGCAGTTTATCCCGCATCCACGGGACCCAGTACTTC
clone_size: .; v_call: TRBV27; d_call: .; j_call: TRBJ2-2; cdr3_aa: CASSGDTGELFF; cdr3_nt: TGTGCCAGCAGTGGGGATACCGGGGAGCTGTTTTTT
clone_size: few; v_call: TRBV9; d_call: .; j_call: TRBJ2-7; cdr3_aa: CASSVAQSSYEQYF; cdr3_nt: TGTGCCAGCAGCGTAGCACAGTCCTCCTACGAGCAGTACTTC
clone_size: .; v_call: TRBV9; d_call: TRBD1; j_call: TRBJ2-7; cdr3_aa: CASSGGQGGSEQYF; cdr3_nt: TGTGCCAGCAGCGGAGGACAGGGTGGGAGCGAGCAGTACTTC
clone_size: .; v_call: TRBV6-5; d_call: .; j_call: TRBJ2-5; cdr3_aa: CASSPFSGRQETQYF; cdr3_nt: TGTGCCAGCAGTCCCTTTTCCGGGAGACAAGAGACCCAGTACTTC